This T cell receptor (beta chain) was sequenced for a study of early T cells in non-severe SARS-CoV-2 infection. Study at large: Sequencing was performed on bulk RNA from unsorted whole blood, leaving chains unpaired. Study-level results: Clonotype matching in VDJdb favored anti-spike CD8 responses and did not capture private and CD4 specificities.

This clonotype was seen repeatedly, ten times or more. The target antigen is unknown. With 7 bases removed from V and 3 bases from J, the gap between germline ends came to 12 bases. This CDR3 has 13 amino acids. Individual cDNA molecules received unique molecular identifiers during library preparation. TCRdb re-derived calls from the 5' RACE reads in MiXCR, one entry per CDR3 protein. The sample has tens of thousands of distinct CDR3 sequences, over 4.5% seen once. The receptor's source is an adult who was a healthcare worker with PCR-confirmed SARS-CoV-2 infection or an uninfected control (not recorded which). The material sequenced was whole blood. This sequence joins TRBV12-3 or TRBV12-4 and TRBJ1-2; D remains unclear. CDR3 coding DNA: TGTGCCAGCACTCAGCGCGGATACTATGGCTACACCTTC. Encoded protein: CASTQRGYYGYTF.